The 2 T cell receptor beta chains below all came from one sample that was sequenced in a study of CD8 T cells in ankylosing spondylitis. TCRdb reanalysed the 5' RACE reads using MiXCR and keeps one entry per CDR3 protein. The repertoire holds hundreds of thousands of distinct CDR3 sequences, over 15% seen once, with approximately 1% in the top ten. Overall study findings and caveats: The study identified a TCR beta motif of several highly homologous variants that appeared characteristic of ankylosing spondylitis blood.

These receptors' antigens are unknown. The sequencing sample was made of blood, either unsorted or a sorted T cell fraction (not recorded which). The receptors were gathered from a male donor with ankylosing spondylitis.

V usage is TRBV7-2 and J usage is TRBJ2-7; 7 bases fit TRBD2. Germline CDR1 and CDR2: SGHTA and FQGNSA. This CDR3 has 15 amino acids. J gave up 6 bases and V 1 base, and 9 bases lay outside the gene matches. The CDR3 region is CASSLVGLAAGEQYF. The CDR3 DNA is TGTGCCAGCAGCTTAGTAGGGCTAGCGGCGGGCGAGCAGTACTTC.

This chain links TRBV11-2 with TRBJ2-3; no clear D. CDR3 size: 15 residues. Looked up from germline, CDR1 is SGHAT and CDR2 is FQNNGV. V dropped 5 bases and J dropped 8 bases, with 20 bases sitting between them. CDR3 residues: CASSLTNPPQRTQYF. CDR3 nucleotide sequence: TGTGCCAGCAGCCTAACAAACCCCCCACAGCGTACGCAGTATTTT.